The 32 T cell receptor beta chains presented below share a single source sample, sequenced in a study of preoperative IRX-2 immunotherapy in early breast cancer. Sequenced by immunoSEQ multiplex PCR; TCRdb stores in-frame clones only, minus some. The sample has approximately 31,000 clones; around 92% are singletons. Stated treatment: preoperative locoregional IRX-2 cytokine immunotherapy. This specimen consisted of tumor tissue, obtained after IRX-2 immunotherapy. These receptors were taken from a human donor with breast cancer.

On this clone itself: At one of its ends the junction is not consistent with the germline gene, which may arise from a read error. This chain connects TRBV11-3 to TRBJ2-7, with TRBD2 identical over 10 bases. The germline CDR1 and CDR2 sequences are SGHNT and YENEEA. CDR3 length equals 15 residues. The CDR3 region has the DNA TGTGCCAGCAGTTTAGGACTAGCGGCCGGCTACGAGCAGTACTTC. This encodes CASSLGLAAGYEQYF.

The chain is built from TRBV18 and TRBJ1-2; D is possibly TRBD1 (6 bases). CDR3 length: 13 amino acids. The germline V and J ends were trimmed by 3 bases and 6 bases, with 11 bases remaining between them. Germline V CDR1 and CDR2: KGHSH, LQKENI. CDR3 region: CASSPDQGHGYTF. CDR3 nucleotide sequence: TGTGCCAGCTCACCGGACCAGGGGCATGGCTACACCTTC. Based on the CDR3 plus reference TRBV18 and TRBJ1-2, the full variable domain is NAGVMQNPRHLVRRRGQEARLRCSPMKGHSHVYWYRQLPEEGLKFMVYLQKENIIDESGMPKERFSAEFPKEGPSILRIQQVVRGDSAAYFCASSPDQGHGYTFGSGTRLTVV.

This clone was counted once. The chain couples TRBV19 to TRBJ2-3; no reliable D call. The germline V gene encodes CDR1 LNHDA and CDR2 SQIVND (reference sequence). The CDR3 has 19 amino acids. With 7 bases removed from V and 1 base from J, the gap between germline ends came to 27 bases. This chain's CDR3 is CASTPSPQRVARGTDTQYF. The CDR3 nucleotides read TGTGCCAGTACCCCTTCCCCCCAAAGAGTAGCAAGAGGCACAGATACGCAGTATTTT.

This chain joins TRBV6-8 and TRBJ2-7; 9 positions agree with TRBD2. CDR1 is MNHGY, CDR2 SAAAGT, per germline. Trimming at V came to 6 bases and at J to 1 base, leaving 7 bases not matched to a gene. The CDR3 is 15 amino acids. For the CDR3, the DNA is TGTGCCAGCAGAAGGACTAGCGTGTATTCCTACGAGCAGTACTTC. It specifies CASRRTSVYSYEQYF.

As for this clone: An end of the junction differs from the germline gene, which may be a read error. The J gene is TRBJ2-7, the V gene TRBV6-8; D call uncertain. CDR1 MNHGY and CDR2 SAAAGT come from the germline V gene. This CDR3 comprises 15 residues. CDR3 in DNA: TGTGCCATCAGTATAAAGGCCCTTCACTCCTACGAGCAGTACTTC. Its protein product is CAISIKALHSYEQYF.

This rearrangement joins TRBV6-7 to TRBJ2-7, with 7 bases matching TRBD2. TRBV6-7 is known as an ORF, though its function is uncertain. J lost 0 bases, V lost 4 bases, and 9 bases had no gene match. This CDR3 contains 16 residues. CDR3 residues: CASSFASGKGSYEQYF. DNA for the CDR3: TGTGCCAGCAGTTTCGCCAGCGGGAAAGGCTCCTACGAGCAGTACTTC.

The chain couples TRBV10-2 to TRBJ1-1; TRBD1 might be the D (5 bases). The CDR3 is 13 amino acids. The V and J ends lost 8 bases and 4 bases respectively, with 14 bases between them. CDR1 is WSHSY and CDR2 is SAAADI in the germline V gene. CDR3 in amino acids: CASAQVGGTEAFF. The DNA for the CDR3 is TGCGCCAGCGCTCAGGTTGGGGGCACTGAAGCTTTCTTT.

The V call is TRBV19, the J call TRBJ2-1; possible D gene TRBD2, 5 bases. The germline V gene has CDR1 LNHDA and CDR2 SQIVND (reference sequence). This CDR3 is 15 amino acids long. Deletions cut 1 base from V and 8 bases from J, with 15 bases between. The CDR3 sequence: CASSIVRGLWDEQFF. In DNA, the CDR3 is TGTGCCAGTAGTATAGTGCGAGGGCTGTGGGATGAGCAGTTCTTC.

The rearrangement links TRBV6-8 to TRBJ1-6; D remains unclear. Trimming removed 5 bases from V and 3 bases from J, with 2 bases in between. Looked up from germline, CDR1 is MNHGY and CDR2 is SAAAGT. The CDR3 contains 12 residues. CDR3 nucleotide sequence: TGTGCCAGCAGTATCTATAATTCACCCCTCCACTTT. Residues: CASSIYNSPLHF.

This clone has just one count. The V call is TRBV12-5, the J call TRBJ1-5; D call uncertain. This CDR3 region has 14 residues. CDR1 is LGHNT, CDR2 FRNRAP, per germline. The CDR3 bases are TGTGCCAGCGGGAGTGGTATGAGCAATCAGCCCCAGCATTTT. This codes for CASGSGMSNQPQHF.

The chain couples TRBV28 to TRBJ1-4; unclear D gene. V gave up 4 bases and J gave up 12 bases, with 18 bases separating them. From germline, CDR1 is MDHEN and CDR2 SYDVKM. CDR3 length equals 14 residues. CDR3 bases: TGTGCCAGCAGTTCCGGCGGCCGAGCCTCTCAACTGTTTTTT. Its protein product is CASSSGGRASQLFF. Full variable domain (remainder filled in from reference TRBV28 and TRBJ1-4): DVKVTQSSRYLVKRTGEKVFLECVQDMDHENMFWYRQDPGLGLRLIYFSYDVKMKEKGDIPEGYSVSREKKERFSLILESASTNQTSMYLCASSSGGRASQLFFGSGTQLSVL.

The CDR3 reads CAAETPGGIDTQYF. The DNA for the CDR3 is TGTGCCGCGGAGACCCCGGGGGGGATAGATACGCAGTATTTT. This sequence joins TRBV22-1 and TRBJ2-3; TRBD2, the table's D call, was not compared with the DNA. TRBV22-1 is classified as a pseudogene. The CDR3 is 14 amino acids.

With regard to this clone: Compared with germline, one end of the junction differs, possibly owing to a read error. This CDR3 is also generated by other DNA sequences in the sample. This sequence joins TRBV18 and TRBJ1-3, with D perhaps TRBD1 (6 bases). The CDR3 covers 14 residues. Germline lookup yields CDR1 KGHSH and CDR2 LQKENI. The CDR3 nucleotides are TGTGCCAGCTCGCCACAGGGTCCTGGAAACACCATATATTTT. Protein product: CASSPQGPGNTIYF. The entire variable domain, with the rest obtained from reference TRBV18 and TRBJ1-3, is as follows: NAGVMQNPRHLVRRRGQEARLRCSPMKGHSHVYWYRQLPEEGLKFMVYLQKENIIDESGMPKERFSAEFPKEGPSILRIQQVVRGDSAAYFCASSPQGPGNTIYFGEGSWLTVV.

This clone was recorded only once. The chain employs TRBV6-8 and TRBJ1-2; D may be TRBD1 (6 bases). This CDR3 spans 12 amino acids. The ends were cut back, 4 bases at V and 8 bases at J, with 11 bases in the middle. Germline V CDR1 and CDR2: MNHGY, SAAAGT. CDR3 DNA sequence: TGTGCCAGCAGTTCCCTCGGGGGCGGCTACACCTTC. Encoded protein: CASSSLGGGYTF.

V and J are TRBV11-3 and TRBJ2-2, with 7 bases identical to TRBD1. The CDR3 contains 16 residues. J lost 4 bases, V lost 5 bases, and 10 bases had no gene match. Germline CDR1 and CDR2: SGHNT and YENEEA. The CDR3 here is CASSLWARGSTGELFF. The CDR3 region has the DNA TGTGCCAGCAGCCTTTGGGCCAGGGGGTCCACCGGGGAGCTGTTTTTT.

The genes are TRBV11-3 and TRBJ1-1; D is possibly TRBD1 (5 bases). CDR1 and CDR2 (germline): SGHNT, YENEEA. The V and J ends lost 5 bases and 0 bases respectively, with 16 bases between them. The CDR3 contains 16 residues. CDR3 in DNA: TGTGCCAGCAGCCTGAACGACAGAATCATGAACACTGAAGCTTTCTTT. Residues: CASSLNDRIMNTEAFF.

This chain links TRBV10-3 with TRBJ2-1; D uncertain. This CDR3 spans 12 amino acids. Trimming removed 2 bases from V and 4 bases from J, with 3 bases in between. Per germline, CDR1 ENHRY and CDR2 SYGVKD. CDR3 loop: CAISENYNEQFF. CDR3 coding DNA: TGTGCCATCAGTGAGAATTACAATGAGCAGTTCTTC.

The CDR3 bases are TGTGCCAGCAGCCGCATTATCGCCCTCCGAAGGCAATCCCAGCCCCAGCATTTT. Its protein product is CASSRIIALRRQSQPQHF. The V and J genes are TRBV7-7 and TRBJ1-5; the D is unclear. Germline values: CDR1 SSHAT, CDR2 FNYEAQ (reference sequence). The ends were cut back, 5 bases at V and 7 bases at J, with 27 bases in the middle. CDR3 length: 18 amino acids. The whole variable domain, filled in from reference TRBV7-7 and TRBJ1-5, reads GAGVSQSPRYKVTKRGQDVTLRCDPISSHATLYWYQQALGQGPEFLTYFNYEAQPDKSGLPSDRFSAERPEGSISTLTIQRTEQRDSAMYRCASSRIIALRRQSQPQHFGDGTRLSIL.

The chain has TRBV19 and TRBJ1-5, with 7 bases lining up with TRBD1. V lost 8 bases to trimming and J lost 4 bases; unmatched junction nucleotides: 11. CDR3 length: 15 amino acids. Germline V gene sequence: CDR1 LNHDA, CDR2 SQIVND (reference sequence). The CDR3 sequence: CASAVEDRRNQPQHF. The CDR3 bases are TGTGCCAGTGCGGTAGAGGACAGGCGGAATCAGCCCCAGCATTTT.

This chain connects TRBV22-1 to TRBJ1-2; the D call in the table, TRBD1, was not verified against the DNA. TRBV22-1 is described as a pseudogene. This CDR3 region has 13 residues. The CDR3 is CASSSDRIYGYTF. The CDR3 bases are TGTGCCAGCAGTTCGGACAGGATCTATGGCTACACCTTC.

The chain is built from TRBV6-8 and TRBJ1-1; the match to TRBD1 covers 8 bases. Germline V gene sequence: CDR1 MNHGY, CDR2 SAAAGT. V gave up 6 bases and J gave up 6 bases; unmatched junction bases: 12. The length of the CDR3 is 15 residues. The CDR3 sequence: CASRSPGDRGSEAFF. The CDR3 DNA sequence: TGTGCCAGCAGGTCCCCAGGAGACAGGGGTTCTGAAGCTTTCTTT.

V usage is TRBV11-3 and J usage is TRBJ2-3; no reliable D call. This CDR3 comprises 16 residues. Germline CDR1 is SGHNT and CDR2 is YENEEA. Trimming cost V 1 base and J 1 base, with 12 bases left between them. The CDR3 sequence: CASSLGQPLGTDTQYF. DNA of the CDR3: TGTGCCAGCAGCTTAGGCCAGCCCCTCGGCACAGATACGCAGTATTTT.

V is TRBV19 and J is TRBJ1-1; 7 nucleotides match TRBD1. The V segment lost 1 base and the J segment 7 bases; nucleotides outside the gene matches: 6. The germline V gene has CDR1 LNHDA and CDR2 SQIVND (reference sequence). CDR3 size: 14 residues. CDR3 loop: CASSIVPGTVEAFF. CDR3 bases: TGTGCCAGTAGTATAGTCCCCGGGACAGTTGAAGCTTTCTTT.

The chain recombines TRBV7-6 with TRBJ1-4; no definite D call. The ends were cut back, 1 base at V and 4 bases at J, with 10 bases in the middle. The CDR3 contains 15 residues. Germline lookup yields CDR1 SGHVS and CDR2 FNYEAQ. DNA of the CDR3: TGTGCCAGCAGCTTAGGTGGAAGTAATAATGAAAAACTGTTTTTT. Translated: CASSLGGSNNEKLFF.

For the CDR3, the DNA is TGTGCCAGCAGCCGCTTGAGGCACAGCCATAATGAAAAACTGTTTTTT. Its translation: CASSRLRHSHNEKLFF. The gene calls are TRBV14 and TRBJ1-4; D gene ambiguous. The CDR3 totals 16 residues. Germline V gene data show CDR1 as SGHDN and CDR2 as FVKESK. V was cut by 4 bases and J by 4 bases, with 16 bases left in between.

This chain connects TRBV15 to TRBJ1-4, with TRBD1 matching over 7 bases. This CDR3 is built from 14 residues. The germline CDR1 and CDR2 sequences are LNHNV and YYDKDF (reference sequence). Trimming cost V 1 base and J 4 bases; bases outside gene matches: 0. The CDR3 protein is CATSRGQGNEKLFF. The CDR3 DNA reads TGTGCCACCAGCAGAGGACAGGGTAATGAAAAACTGTTTTTT.

This chain links TRBV6-8 with TRBJ1-5, with TRBD1 identical over 8 bases. From germline, CDR1 is MNHGY and CDR2 SAAAGT. This CDR3 is 15 amino acids long. Trimming at V came to 6 bases and at J to 4 bases, leaving 8 bases not matched to a gene. In DNA, the CDR3 is TGTGCCAGCAGACAACCGGGACAGGTTAATCAGCCCCAGCATTTT. Translating gives CASRQPGQVNQPQHF.

This clone occurred once. V gene TRBV12-5 combines with J gene TRBJ2-7; TRBD2 matches at 7 bases. Per the germline V gene, CDR1 is LGHNT and CDR2 is FRNRAP. The CDR3 is made up of 15 amino acids. The chain's CDR3 is CASIPKGGSPYEQYF. The CDR3 bases are TGTGCCAGCATCCCCAAGGGCGGGAGCCCCTACGAGCAGTACTTC.

The count of this clone is one. The rearrangement links TRBV22-1 to TRBJ1-5; TRBD1, the table's D call, lacks a check against the DNA. TRBV22-1 is given as a pseudogene. This CDR3 is built from 17 residues. The CDR3 spells CASSFRGGLYSNQPQHF. The CDR3 DNA reads TGTGCCAGCAGTTTTCGAGGGGGTCTCTATAGCAATCAGCCCCAGCATTTT.

The chain recombines TRBV5-1 with TRBJ1-3; D call uncertain. The CDR3 is 15 residues long. Germline CDR1 reads SGHRS; CDR2 reads YFSETQ. Between the trimmed V and J ends, which lost 1 base and 2 bases, there was a span of 10 bases. This chain's CDR3 is CASSLSGHAGNTIYF. The CDR3 DNA sequence: TGCGCCAGCAGCTTGTCTGGGCATGCTGGAAACACCATATATTTT.

The V and J genes are TRBV28 and TRBJ1-1; unclear D gene. CDR1 and CDR2 from the germline V gene are MDHEN and SYDVKM. With 5 bases removed from V and 9 bases from J, the gap between germline ends came to 16 bases. The CDR3 has 13 residues. The CDR3 loop is CASSPPSQTKAFF. The DNA for the CDR3 is TGTGCCAGCAGTCCTCCGTCGCAAACTAAAGCTTTCTTT.

V gene TRBV19 combines with J gene TRBJ2-7; either TRBD1 or TRBD2 may supply D (5 bases each). This CDR3 comprises 15 residues. The V gene lost 1 base and the J gene lost 1 base, with 11 bases spanning the gap. Germline V lookup: CDR1 LNHDA, CDR2 SQIVND (reference sequence). The CDR3 DNA reads TGTGCCAGTAGTATAGTAGGGGACCAATCCTACGAGCAGTACTTC. This sequence encodes CASSIVGDQSYEQYF.